A single sample gave rise to the 17 T cell receptor beta chains below, sequenced in a study of blood T cell repertoires in COVID-19. Sequencing was performed with immunoSEQ multiplex PCR; in TCRdb, only in-frame clones are kept and a portion is missing. The sample records 110,000 or so clones, over 75% being singletons. Specimen: peripheral blood. The receptors originated from a woman in her 70s who had recovered from COVID-19.

CDR3 loop: CSVARVPYEQYF. CDR3 in DNA: TGCAGCGTTGCCAGGGTTCCCTACGAGCAGTACTTC. The chain links TRBV29-1 to TRBJ2-7; tentatively, D is TRBD1 (5 bases). V was pared by 4 bases and J by 2 bases, with 9 bases between. Germline V gene data show CDR1 as SQVTM and CDR2 as ANQGSEA. The CDR3 is made up of 12 amino acids.

The rearrangement uses TRBV9 and TRBJ1-5; D is possibly TRBD1 (5 bases). CDR1 is SGDLS and CDR2 is YYNGEE in the germline V gene. V lost 3 bases, J lost 9 bases, and 16 bases lay in between. The CDR3 is 14 amino acids. The CDR3 here is CASSASTQGWPQHF. CDR3 bases: TGTGCCAGCAGCGCTTCCACCCAGGGATGGCCCCAGCATTTT.

The gene calls are TRBV9 and TRBJ1-2; 8 bases map to TRBD1. The length of the CDR3 is 15 residues. CDR1 is SGDLS and CDR2 is YYNGEE in the germline V gene. V was pared by 7 bases and J by 4 bases, with 12 bases of the junction left unmatched. The chain's CDR3 is CASGRTGTGSYGYTF. CDR3 sequence (DNA): TGTGCCAGCGGCCGAACCGGGACAGGCAGCTATGGCTACACCTTC.

This rearrangement joins TRBV29-1 to TRBJ2-5, with D maybe TRBD2 (6 bases). This CDR3 is 13 amino acids long. Looked up from germline, CDR1 is SQVTM and CDR2 is ANQGSEA. V was cut by 7 bases and J by 3 bases, with 15 bases left in between. CDR3: CSALFGGEETQYF. The CDR3, as DNA: TGCAGCGCCCTTTTCGGAGGGGAAGAGACCCAGTACTTC.

The chain recombines TRBV5-1 with TRBJ2-1; 7 nucleotides align to TRBD2. Germline CDR1 and CDR2: SGHRS and YFSETQ. Trimming cost V 1 base and J 7 bases; bases outside gene matches: 5. There are 14 residues in the CDR3. This CDR3 is CASSLSGDYNEQFF. The CDR3 DNA sequence: TGCGCCAGCAGCTTGAGCGGGGACTATAATGAGCAGTTCTTC.

The V call is TRBV27, the J call TRBJ2-6, with D perhaps TRBD1 (6 bases). There are 16 residues in the CDR3. Germline V gene lookup returns CDR1 MNHEY and CDR2 SMNVEV (reference sequence). Trimming pared 5 bases from V and 2 bases from J, leaving 13 bases between. CDR3 DNA sequence: TGTGCCAGCAGTCGCCTCACAGGGACTGGGGCCAACGTCCTGACTTTC. As protein: CASSRLTGTGANVLTF.

Only one count was recorded for this clone. The chain has TRBV6-2 or TRBV6-3 and TRBJ1-5; perhaps TRBD1 as D (6 bases). The CDR3 covers 14 residues. Per the germline V gene, CDR1 is MNHEY and CDR2 is SVGEGT. The V end lost 5 bases, the J end lost 1 base, and 9 bases lay between the germline ends. The CDR3 bases are TGTGCCAGCAGTAACAGGGCCAGCAATCAGCCCCAGCATTTT. The encoded protein is CASSNRASNQPQHF.

The chain recombines TRBV3-1 (or the pseudogene TRBV3-2) with TRBJ2-1; 9 bases fit TRBD2. The V and J ends lost 0 bases and 1 base, in that order; junction bases with no gene match: 10. This CDR3 contains 19 residues. Germline assignment: CDR1 LGHDT and CDR2 YNNKEL (reference sequence). In DNA, the CDR3 is TGTGCCAGCAGCCAAGATTTTTTGAGCGGGGGGTTTTCCTACAATGAGCAGTTCTTC. Translating gives CASSQDFLSGGFSYNEQFF.

This chain links TRBV6-2 or TRBV6-3 with TRBJ1-6, with TRBD1 matching 7 bases. In germline, CDR1 is MNHEY, CDR2 SVGEGT. CDR3 length: 13 residues. V was pared by 5 bases and J by 7 bases, with 2 bases of the junction left unmatched. In nucleotides, the CDR3 is TGTGCCAGCAGTGCAGGGGGGAATTCACCCCTCCACTTT. Translating gives CASSAGGNSPLHF.

Remarks on this clone: One end of the junction fails to match germline, which may point to a read error. This chain uses TRBV6-6 with TRBJ1-2; the D gene is possibly TRBD1 (5 bases). Germline V lookup: CDR1 MNHNY, CDR2 SVGAGI (reference sequence). The CDR3 extends over 13 amino acids. The CDR3 region has the DNA TGTGTCAGCAGTTACTGGGGCCACGATGGCTACACCTTC. The encoded protein is CVSSYWGHDGYTF.

The rearrangement uses TRBV28 and TRBJ1-2, with D tentatively TRBD1 (5 bases). The CDR3 length is 12 residues. V lost 4 bases and J lost 8, with 11 bases in between. Germline loops: CDR1 MDHEN, CDR2 SYDVKM. The CDR3 here is CASSSSREGYTF. DNA for the CDR3: TGTGCCAGCAGTTCCTCCAGGGAAGGCTACACCTTC.

V usage is TRBV19 and J usage is TRBJ2-5; the D gene is possibly TRBD1 (6 bases). The germline CDR1 and CDR2 sequences are LNHDA and SQIVND (reference sequence). Trimming stripped 5 bases from V and 2 bases from J, with 15 bases between. The CDR3 is 15 residues long. CDR3: CASSSAGVLQETQYF. The CDR3 DNA reads TGTGCCAGTAGTTCGGCAGGGGTTTTGCAAGAGACCCAGTACTTC.

This chain connects TRBV7-9 to TRBJ2-3; D ambiguous. Germline V gene data show CDR1 as SEHNR and CDR2 as FQNEAQ (reference sequence). V gave up 5 bases and J gave up 1 base, with 13 bases separating them. The CDR3 consists of 15 residues. CDR3 nucleotide sequence: TGTGCCAGCAGCCTCATTGGGCTCGGCACAGATACGCAGTATTTT. Amino acids: CASSLIGLGTDTQYF.

The chain recombines TRBV19 with TRBJ1-4; weak D call: TRBD1 (5 bases). Germline values: CDR1 LNHDA, CDR2 SQIVND (reference sequence). Trimming pared 7 bases from V and 2 bases from J, leaving 23 bases between. The CDR3 loop spans 18 amino acids. CDR3 nucleotides: TGTGCCAGTATTTGGGGGGGGGTTGGATGTGAGACTAATGAAAAACTGTTTTTT. Residues: CASIWGGVGCETNEKLFF.

This chain links TRBV27 with TRBJ2-1, with D possibly being TRBD2 (6 bases). V lost 6 bases, J lost 6 bases, and 18 bases lay in between. The CDR3 extends over 15 amino acids. Germline CDR1 and CDR2: MNHEY and SMNVEV (reference sequence). Written as DNA, the CDR3 is TGTGCCAGCAGGTGGGGACTGGGGGAAATCAATGAGCAGTTCTTC. This encodes CASRWGLGEINEQFF.

Only one count was recorded for this clone. The chain employs TRBV6-2 or TRBV6-3 and TRBJ2-3, with a weak D call TRBD2 (6 bases). Trimming pared 3 bases from V and 0 bases from J, leaving 16 bases between. The CDR3 covers 17 residues. CDR1 MNHEY and CDR2 SVGEGT come from the germline V gene. The CDR3 here is CASSYSLGGTSTDTQYF. The CDR3 DNA follows: TGTGCCAGCAGTTATTCCCTAGGTGGGACTAGCACAGATACGCAGTATTTT.

J is TRBJ1-3 and V is TRBV28, with no clear D. Germline V gives CDR1 MDHEN, CDR2 SYDVKM. Trimming pared 6 bases from V and 0 bases from J, leaving 9 bases between. The CDR3 spans 14 residues. Here the CDR3 DNA reads TGTGCCAGCAGCATATACAGCTCTGGAAACACCATATATTTT. Its translation: CASSIYSSGNTIYF.